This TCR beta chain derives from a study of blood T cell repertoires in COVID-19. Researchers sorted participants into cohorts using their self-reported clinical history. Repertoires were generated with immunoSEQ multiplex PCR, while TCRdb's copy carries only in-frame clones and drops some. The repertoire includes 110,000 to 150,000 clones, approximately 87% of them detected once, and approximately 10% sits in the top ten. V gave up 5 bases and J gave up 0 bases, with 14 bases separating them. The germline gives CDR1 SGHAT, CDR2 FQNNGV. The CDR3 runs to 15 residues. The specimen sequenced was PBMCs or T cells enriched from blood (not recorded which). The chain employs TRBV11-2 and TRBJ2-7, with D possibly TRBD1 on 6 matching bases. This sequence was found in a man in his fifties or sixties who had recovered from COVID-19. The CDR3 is CASSPLGDTSYEQYF. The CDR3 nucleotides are TGTGCCAGCAGCCCGCTTGGGGACACCTCCTACGAGCAGTACTTC.